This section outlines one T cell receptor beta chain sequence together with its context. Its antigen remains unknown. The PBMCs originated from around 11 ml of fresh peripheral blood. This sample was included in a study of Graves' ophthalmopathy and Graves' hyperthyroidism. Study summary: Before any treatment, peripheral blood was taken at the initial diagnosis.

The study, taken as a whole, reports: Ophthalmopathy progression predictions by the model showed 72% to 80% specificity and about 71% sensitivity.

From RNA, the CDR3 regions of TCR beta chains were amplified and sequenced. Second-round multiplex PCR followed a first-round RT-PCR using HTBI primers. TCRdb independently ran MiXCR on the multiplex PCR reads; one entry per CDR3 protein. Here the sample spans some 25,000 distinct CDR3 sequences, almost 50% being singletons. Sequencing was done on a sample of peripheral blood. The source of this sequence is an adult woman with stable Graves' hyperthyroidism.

The CDR3 protein is CASSLEGHGYTF. DNA for the CDR3: TGTGCCAGCAGCTTAGAGGGGCATGGCTACACCTTC. The chain uses TRBV7-9 and TRBJ1-2; a weak D match, TRBD1 (5 bases). Germline CDR1 reads SEHNR; CDR2 reads FQNEAQ (reference sequence). Trimming removed 1 base at V and 6 bases at J, with 6 bases between. This CDR3 spans 12 amino acids.